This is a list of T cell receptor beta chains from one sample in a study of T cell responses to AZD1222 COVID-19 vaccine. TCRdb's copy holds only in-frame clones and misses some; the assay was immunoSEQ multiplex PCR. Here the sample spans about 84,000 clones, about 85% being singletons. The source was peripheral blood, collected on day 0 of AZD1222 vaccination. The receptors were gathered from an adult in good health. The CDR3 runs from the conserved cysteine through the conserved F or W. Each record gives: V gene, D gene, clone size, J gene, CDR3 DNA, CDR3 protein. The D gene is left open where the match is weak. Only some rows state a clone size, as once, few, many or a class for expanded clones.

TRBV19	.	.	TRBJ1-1	TGTGCCAGTAGTATGGTGGACCGCGCTGAAGCTTTCTTT	CASSMVDRAEAFF
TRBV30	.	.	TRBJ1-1	TGTGCCTTGACAGCACTGAACACTGAAGCTTTCTTT	CALTALNTEAFF
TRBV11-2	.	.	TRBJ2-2	TGTGCCAGCAGCTTAGACACGTACACCGGGGAGCTGTTTTTT	CASSLDTYTGELFF
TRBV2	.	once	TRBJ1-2	TGTGCCAGCAGTGAATTCTGGGTAACTCGATCGAGCTATGGCTACACCTTC	CASSEFWVTRSSYGYTF
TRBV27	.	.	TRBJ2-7	TGTGCCACCACCCCGGCCGGTCTAACTAGCAAAGGCTCCTACGAGCAGTACTTC	CATTPAGLTSKGSYEQYF
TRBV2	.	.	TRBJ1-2	TGTGCCAGCAGCCGACAGGACTATGGCTACACCTTC	CASSRQDYGYTF
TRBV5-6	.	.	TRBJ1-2	TGTGCCAGCAGCTTGGGTTTGCAGAACTATGGCTACACCTTC	CASSLGLQNYGYTF
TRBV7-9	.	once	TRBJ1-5	TGTGCCAGCAGCCCATCAGTAGGTTCTAGCAATCAGCCCCAGCATTTT	CASSPSVGSSNQPQHF
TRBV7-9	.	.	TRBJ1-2	TGTGCCAGCAGCTTAGAGCAGGGGGGCTACACCTTC	CASSLEQGGYTF
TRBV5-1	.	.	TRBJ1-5	TGCGCCAGCAGCGCCGCGGGACCCGGGAGCAATCAGCCCCAGCATTTT	CASSAAGPGSNQPQHF
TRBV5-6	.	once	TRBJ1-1	TGTGCCAGCAGCTTGGAAAGGGCCGTGAACACTGAAGCTTTCTTT	CASSLERAVNTEAFF
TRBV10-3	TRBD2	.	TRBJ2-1	TGTGCCATCAGTGACATTAGCGGGAGCGGATTCTTC	CAISDISGSGFF
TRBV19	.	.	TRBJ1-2	TGTGCCAGTGGCTGGACGACGGGGTTCTATGGCTACACCTTC	CASGWTTGFYGYTF
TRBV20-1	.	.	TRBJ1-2	TGCAGTGCTCTGGACGTGGGTGGCTACACCTTC	CSALDVGGYTF
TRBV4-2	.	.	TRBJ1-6	TGTGCCAGCAGCCAAGAGGTGGCAGGGGTTAATTCACCCCTCCACTTT	CASSQEVAGVNSPLHF
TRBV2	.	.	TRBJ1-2	TGTGCCAGCAGTGACAGAGGCGGAGGCTACACCTTC	CASSDRGGGYTF
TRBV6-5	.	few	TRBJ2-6	TGTGCCAGCAGTTACTCAATTCTTGTGGGGGCCAACGTCCTGACTTTC	CASSYSILVGANVLTF
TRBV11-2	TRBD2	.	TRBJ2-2	TGTGCCAGCAGCACCCGACCGGGACTAGCGACTCCCGGGGAGCTGTTTTTT	CASSTRPGLATPGELFF
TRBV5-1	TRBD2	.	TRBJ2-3	TGCGCCAGCAGCTTGCGGGCGGGAGGGCAAGATACGCAGTATTTT	CASSLRAGGQDTQYF
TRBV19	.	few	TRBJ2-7	TGTGCCAGTAGTATAGACGGGACCAGCTACGAGCAGTACTTC	CASSIDGTSYEQYF
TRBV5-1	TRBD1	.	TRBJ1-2	TGCGCCAGCAGCTTGGTAGGGACAGGGCATGGCTACACCTTC	CASSLVGTGHGYTF
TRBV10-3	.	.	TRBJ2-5	TGTGCCATCAGTGTTAGCGGACAAGAGACCCAGTACTTC	CAISVSGQETQYF
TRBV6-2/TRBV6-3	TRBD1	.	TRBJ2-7	TGTGCCAGCAGTTTGCCGGGGACAGGGGTCCACGAGCAGTACTTC	CASSLPGTGVHEQYF
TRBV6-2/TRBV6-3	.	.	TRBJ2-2	TGTGCCAGCAGTTTCCCTAGACTAGTAGGGGAGAACACCGGGGAGCTGTTTTTT	CASSFPRLVGENTGELFF
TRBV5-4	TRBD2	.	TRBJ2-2	TGTGCCAGCAGCCTTGGACTAGCGGGCCTGCCTAGGGGTGGGGAGCTGTTTTTT	CASSLGLAGLPRGGELFF
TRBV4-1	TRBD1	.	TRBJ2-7	TGCGCCAGCAGCCGATTCCGGGACAGTGTCTACGAGCAGTACTTC	CASSRFRDSVYEQYF
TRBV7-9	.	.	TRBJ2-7	TGTGCCAGCAGCCCAACAGACCCCTACGAGCAGTACTTC	CASSPTDPYEQYF
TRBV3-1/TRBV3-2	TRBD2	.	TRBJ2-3	TGTGCCAGCCAGCGGGAGGGATCAGATACGCAGTATTTT	CASQREGSDTQYF
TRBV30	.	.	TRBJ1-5	TGTGCCTGGAGTGTAGCGGCAGAAGATCAGCCCCAGCATTTT	CAWSVAAEDQPQHF
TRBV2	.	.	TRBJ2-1	TGTGCCAGCAGACCCCGGGGTAGCTCCTACAATGAGCAGTTCTTC	CASRPRGSSYNEQFF
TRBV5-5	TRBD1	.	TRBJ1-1	TGTGCCAGCAGCTCCTGGACAGGCCAGAACACTGAAGCTTTCTTT	CASSSWTGQNTEAFF
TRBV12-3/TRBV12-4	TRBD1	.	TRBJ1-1	TGTGCCAGCCGACAGGGGAACGAAGCTTTCTTT	CASRQGNEAFF
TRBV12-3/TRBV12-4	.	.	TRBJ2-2	TGTGCCAGCAGTCCGAGGGAGGCCGGGGAGCTGTTTTTT	CASSPREAGELFF
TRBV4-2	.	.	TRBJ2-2	TGTGCCAGCAGCCAAGATTGGGCGGGCGCGAACACCGGGGAGCTGTTTTTT	CASSQDWAGANTGELFF
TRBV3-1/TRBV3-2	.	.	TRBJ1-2	TGTGCCAGCAGCCAAGGGGAGGAAGGCTACACCTTC	CASSQGEEGYTF
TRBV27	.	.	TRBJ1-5	TGTGCCAGCAGTTTAGTGCGAAATCAGCCCCAGCATTTT	CASSLVRNQPQHF
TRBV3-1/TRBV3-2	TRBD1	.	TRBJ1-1	TGTGCCAGCAGCGGGGGGGTTTTGGGACAGCAGAACACTGAAGCTTTCTTT	CASSGGVLGQQNTEAFF
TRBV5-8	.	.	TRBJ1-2	TGTGCCACCCTCAGAGGTGGCTACACCTTC	CATLRGGYTF
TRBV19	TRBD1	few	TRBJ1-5	TGTGCCAGTAGTCCCGGGACAGGGGGATCGGACAATCAGCCCCAGCATTTT	CASSPGTGGSDNQPQHF
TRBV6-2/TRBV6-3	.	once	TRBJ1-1	TGTGCCAGCAGTATCACCGGGACGGCGATGAACACTGAAGCTTTCTTT	CASSITGTAMNTEAFF
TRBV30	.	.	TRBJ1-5	TGTGCCTGGAGTGTACTTGGGACAAAGTTCCGGCCCCAGCATTTT	CAWSVLGTKFRPQHF
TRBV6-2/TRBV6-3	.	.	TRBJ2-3	TGTGCCAGCAGTTCCCCGCTTACAGTGCCCGATACGCAGTATTTT	CASSSPLTVPDTQYF
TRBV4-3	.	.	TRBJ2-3	TGCGCCAGCAGCCAAGACGTCGGGGGCCTATTTGGTGATACGCAGTATTTT	CASSQDVGGLFGDTQYF
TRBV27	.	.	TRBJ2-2	TGTGCCAGCAGTTGGGCCGCGAACACCGGGGAGCTGTTTTTT	CASSWAANTGELFF
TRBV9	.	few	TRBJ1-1	TGTGCCAGCAGCGGAATTACAGGGAACACTGAAGCTTTCTTT	CASSGITGNTEAFF